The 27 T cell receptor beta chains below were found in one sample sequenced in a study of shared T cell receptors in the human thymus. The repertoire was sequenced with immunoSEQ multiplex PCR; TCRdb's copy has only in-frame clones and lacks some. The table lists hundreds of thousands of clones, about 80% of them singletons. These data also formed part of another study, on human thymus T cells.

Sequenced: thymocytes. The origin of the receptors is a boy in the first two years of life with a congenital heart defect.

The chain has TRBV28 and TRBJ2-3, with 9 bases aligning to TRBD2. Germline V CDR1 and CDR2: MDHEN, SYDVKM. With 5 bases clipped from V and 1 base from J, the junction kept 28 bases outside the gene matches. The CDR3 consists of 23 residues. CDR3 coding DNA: TGTGCCAGCAGTCCCAAAGGGGTGAGGGCGGGAGGGCCGAATGAAACACGCACAGATACGCAGTATTTT. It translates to CASSPKGVRAGGPNETRTDTQYF.

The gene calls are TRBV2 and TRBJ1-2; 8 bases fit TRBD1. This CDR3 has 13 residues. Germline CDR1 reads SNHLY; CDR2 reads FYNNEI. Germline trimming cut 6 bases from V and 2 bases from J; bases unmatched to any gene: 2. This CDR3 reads CASRRTGNYGYTF. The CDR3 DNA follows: TGTGCCAGCAGGCGGACAGGGAACTATGGCTACACCTTC.

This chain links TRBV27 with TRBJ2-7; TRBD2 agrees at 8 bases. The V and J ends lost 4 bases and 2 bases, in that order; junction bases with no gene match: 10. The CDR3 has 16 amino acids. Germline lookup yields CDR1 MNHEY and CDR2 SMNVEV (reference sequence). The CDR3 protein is CASSSTGGGGPYEQYF. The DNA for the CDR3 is TGTGCCAGCAGTTCCACGGGGGGGGGCGGGCCCTACGAGCAGTACTTC.

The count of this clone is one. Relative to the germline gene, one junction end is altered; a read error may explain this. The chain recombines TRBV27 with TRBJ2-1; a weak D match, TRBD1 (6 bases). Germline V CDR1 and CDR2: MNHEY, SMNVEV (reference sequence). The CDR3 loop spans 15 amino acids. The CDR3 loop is CASSLHTGTYDEQFF. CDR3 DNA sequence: TGTGCCAGCAGTTTACATACAGGGACCTACGATGAGCAGTTCTTC.

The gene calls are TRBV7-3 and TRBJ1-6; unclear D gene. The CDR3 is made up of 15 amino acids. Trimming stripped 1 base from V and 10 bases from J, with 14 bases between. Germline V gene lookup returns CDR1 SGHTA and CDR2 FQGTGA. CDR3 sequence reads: CASSLKRQPLSPLHF. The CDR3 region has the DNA TGTGCCAGCAGCTTAAAGCGTCAGCCCCTGTCACCCCTCCACTTT. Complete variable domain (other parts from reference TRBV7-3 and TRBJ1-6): GAGVSQTPSNKVTEKGKYVELRCDPISGHTALYWYRQSLGQGPEFLIYFQGTGAADDSGLPNDRFFAVRPEGSVSTLKIQRTERGDSAVYLCASSLKRQPLSPLHFGNGTRLTVT.

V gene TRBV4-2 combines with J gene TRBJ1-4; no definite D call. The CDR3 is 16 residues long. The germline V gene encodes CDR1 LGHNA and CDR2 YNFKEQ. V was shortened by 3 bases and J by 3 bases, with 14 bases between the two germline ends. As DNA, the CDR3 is TGTGCCAGCAGCCAGTCCTGGAACCAGGCTAATGAAAAACTGTTTTTT. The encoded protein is CASSQSWNQANEKLFF.

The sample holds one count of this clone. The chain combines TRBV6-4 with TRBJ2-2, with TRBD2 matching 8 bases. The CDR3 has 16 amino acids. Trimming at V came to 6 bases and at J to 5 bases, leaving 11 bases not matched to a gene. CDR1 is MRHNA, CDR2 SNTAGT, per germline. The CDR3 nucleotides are TGTGCCAGCAGAAGGCTCGGGAGGGCCGGTACCGGGGAGCTGTTTTTT. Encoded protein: CASRRLGRAGTGELFF.

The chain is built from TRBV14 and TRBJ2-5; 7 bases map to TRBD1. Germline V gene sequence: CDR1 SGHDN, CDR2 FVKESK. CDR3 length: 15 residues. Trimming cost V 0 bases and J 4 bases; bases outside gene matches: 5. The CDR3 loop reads CASSQEQGMGETQYF. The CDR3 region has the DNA TGTGCCAGCAGCCAAGAACAGGGGATGGGAGAGACCCAGTACTTC.

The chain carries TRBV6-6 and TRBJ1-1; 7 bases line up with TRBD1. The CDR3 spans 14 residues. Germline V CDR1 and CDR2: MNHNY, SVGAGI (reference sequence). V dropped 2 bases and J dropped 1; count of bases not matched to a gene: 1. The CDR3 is CASSYRQGNTEAFF. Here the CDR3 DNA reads TGTGCCAGCAGTTACAGACAGGGGAACACTGAAGCTTTCTTT.

For the CDR3, the DNA is TGTGCCAGCAGCAATACAGGGGTTCCCTACGAGCAGTACTTC. Translating gives CASSNTGVPYEQYF. This chain links TRBV7-2 with TRBJ2-7, with TRBD1 matching over 7 bases. The trim removed 5 bases at V and 2 bases at J, leaving 6 bases unmatched. CDR3 size: 14 residues. Germline V gene sequence: CDR1 SGHTA, CDR2 FQGNSA.

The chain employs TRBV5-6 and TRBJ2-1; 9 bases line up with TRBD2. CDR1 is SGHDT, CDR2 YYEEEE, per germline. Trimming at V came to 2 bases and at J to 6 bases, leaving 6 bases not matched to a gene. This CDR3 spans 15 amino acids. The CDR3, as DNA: TGTGCCAGCAGCTTCGAAGCGGGAGGTACCAATGAGCAGTTCTTC. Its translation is CASSFEAGGTNEQFF.

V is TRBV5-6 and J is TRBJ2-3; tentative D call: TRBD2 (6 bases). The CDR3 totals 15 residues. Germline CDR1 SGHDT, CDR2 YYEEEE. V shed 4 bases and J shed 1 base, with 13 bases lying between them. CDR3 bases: TGTGCCAGCAGCCCGGGACTCGACCGCACAGATACGCAGTATTTT. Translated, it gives CASSPGLDRTDTQYF.

The CDR3 DNA reads as TGTGCCAGCAGCTCCTCGACAGTGTACGAGCAGTACTTC. This codes for CASSSSTVYEQYF. The chain has TRBV11-2 and TRBJ2-7, with D perhaps TRBD1 (5 bases). V shed 4 bases and J shed 4 bases, with 11 bases lying between them. Germline-derived CDR1 and CDR2 are SGHAT and FQNNGV. The CDR3 is 13 residues long. Drawing the rest from reference TRBV11-2 and TRBJ2-7, the complete variable domain is EAGVAQSPRYKIIEKRQSVAFWCNPISGHATLYWYQQILGQGPKLLIQFQNNGVVDDSQLPKDRFSAERLKGVDSTLKIQPAKLEDSAVYLCASSSSTVYEQYFGPGTRLTVT.

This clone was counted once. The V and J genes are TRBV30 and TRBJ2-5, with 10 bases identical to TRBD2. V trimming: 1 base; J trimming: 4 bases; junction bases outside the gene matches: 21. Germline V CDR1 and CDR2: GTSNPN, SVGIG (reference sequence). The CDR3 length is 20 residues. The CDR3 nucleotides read TGTGCCTGGAGTGGCCGATTGACTAGCGGGCAAAGGATGGGGAGAGAGACCCAGTACTTC. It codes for CAWSGRLTSGQRMGRETQYF. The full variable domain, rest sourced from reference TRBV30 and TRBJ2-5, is SQTIHQWPATLVQPVGSPLSLECTVEGTSNPNLYWYRQAAGRGLQLLFYSVGIGQISSEVPQNLSASRPQDRQFILSSKKLLLSDSGFYLCAWSGRLTSGQRMGRETQYFGPGTRLLVL.

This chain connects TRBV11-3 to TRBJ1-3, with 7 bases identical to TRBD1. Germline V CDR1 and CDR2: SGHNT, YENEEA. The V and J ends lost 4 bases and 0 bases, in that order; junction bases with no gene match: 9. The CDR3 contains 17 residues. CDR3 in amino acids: CASSYRQGTSSGNTIYF. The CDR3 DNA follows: TGTGCCAGCAGCTACCGACAGGGAACCTCCTCTGGAAACACCATATATTTT.

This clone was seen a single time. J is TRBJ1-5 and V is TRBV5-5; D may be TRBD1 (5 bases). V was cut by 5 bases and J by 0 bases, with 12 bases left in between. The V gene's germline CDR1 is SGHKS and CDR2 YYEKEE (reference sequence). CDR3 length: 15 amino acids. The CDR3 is CASSLGDSSNQPQHF. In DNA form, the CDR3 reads TGTGCCAGCAGTCTTGGGGACTCTAGCAATCAGCCCCAGCATTTT.

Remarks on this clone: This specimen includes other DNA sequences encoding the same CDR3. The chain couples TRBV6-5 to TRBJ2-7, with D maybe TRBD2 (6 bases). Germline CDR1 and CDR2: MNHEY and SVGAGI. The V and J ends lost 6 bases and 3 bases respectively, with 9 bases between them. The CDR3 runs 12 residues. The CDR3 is CASSPGGYEQYF. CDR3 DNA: TGTGCCAGCAGCCCCGGGGGCTACGAGCAGTACTTC.

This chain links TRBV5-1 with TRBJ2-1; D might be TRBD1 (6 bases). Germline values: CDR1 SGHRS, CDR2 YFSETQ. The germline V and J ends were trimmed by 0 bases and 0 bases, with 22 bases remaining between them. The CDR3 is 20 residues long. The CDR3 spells CASSLGRGPYQPYSYNEQFF. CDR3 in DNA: TGCGCCAGCAGCTTGGGCAGGGGCCCGTATCAACCCTACTCCTACAATGAGCAGTTCTTC.

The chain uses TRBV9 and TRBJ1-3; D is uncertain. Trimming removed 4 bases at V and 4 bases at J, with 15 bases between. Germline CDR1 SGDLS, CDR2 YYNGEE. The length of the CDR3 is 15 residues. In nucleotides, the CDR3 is TGTGCCAGCAGCCCTTCGTACCGTGAGGGAAACACCATATATTTT. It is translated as CASSPSYREGNTIYF.

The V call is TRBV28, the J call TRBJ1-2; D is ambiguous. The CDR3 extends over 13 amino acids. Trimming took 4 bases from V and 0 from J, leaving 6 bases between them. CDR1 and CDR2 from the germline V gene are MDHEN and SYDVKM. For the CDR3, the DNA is TGTGCCAGCAGTTCCCCAACTAACTATGGCTACACCTTC. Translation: CASSSPTNYGYTF.

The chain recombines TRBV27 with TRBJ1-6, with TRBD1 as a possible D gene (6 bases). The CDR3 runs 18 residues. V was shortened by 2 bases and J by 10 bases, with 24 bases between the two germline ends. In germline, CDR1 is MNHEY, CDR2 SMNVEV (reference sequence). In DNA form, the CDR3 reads TGTGCCAGCAGTTTAAGGGGGGTGTTCGGGGGGGCAGGCTCACCCCTCCACTTT. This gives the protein CASSLRGVFGGAGSPLHF.

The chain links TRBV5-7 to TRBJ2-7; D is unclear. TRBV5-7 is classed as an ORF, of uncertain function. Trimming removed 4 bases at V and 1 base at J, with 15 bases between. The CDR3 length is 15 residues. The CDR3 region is CASSSRRWRSYEQYF. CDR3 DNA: TGTGCCAGCAGCAGTCGACGATGGCGGTCCTACGAGCAGTACTTC.

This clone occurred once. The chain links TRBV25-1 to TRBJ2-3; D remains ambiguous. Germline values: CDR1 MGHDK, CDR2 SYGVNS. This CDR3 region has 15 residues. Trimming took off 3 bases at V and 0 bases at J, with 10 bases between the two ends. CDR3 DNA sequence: TGTGCCAGCAGTGATCAGGTTACTAGCACAGATACGCAGTATTTT. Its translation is CASSDQVTSTDTQYF.

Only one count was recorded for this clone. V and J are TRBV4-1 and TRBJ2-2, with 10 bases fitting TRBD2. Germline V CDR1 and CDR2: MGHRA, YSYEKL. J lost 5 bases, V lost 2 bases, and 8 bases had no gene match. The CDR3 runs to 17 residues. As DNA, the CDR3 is TGCGCCAGCAGCCAACTTCTAGCGGGAGTTCGAACCGGGGAGCTGTTTTTT. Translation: CASSQLLAGVRTGELFF.

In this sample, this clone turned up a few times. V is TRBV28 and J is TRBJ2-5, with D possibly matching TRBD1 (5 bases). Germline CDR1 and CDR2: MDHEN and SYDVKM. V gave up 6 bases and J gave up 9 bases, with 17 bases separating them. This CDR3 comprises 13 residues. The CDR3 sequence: CASSSLRAGPQYF. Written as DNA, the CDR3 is TGTGCCAGCAGCTCCCTCAGGGCTGGGCCCCAGTACTTC.

The CDR3 DNA reads as TGTGCCACCAGCAGAGCCACAGGGGCCACTGAAGCTTTCTTT. Encoded protein: CATSRATGATEAFF. The V and J genes are TRBV15 and TRBJ1-1; 7 bases are a match to TRBD1. Trimming at V came to 1 base and at J to 4 bases, leaving 3 bases not matched to a gene. CDR1 is LNHNV and CDR2 is YYDKDF in the germline V gene (reference sequence). This CDR3 has 14 amino acids.

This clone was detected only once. The CDR3 DNA sequence: TGTGCCAGTAGTGAGGGACAGGGCCTCTATGGCTACACCTTC. Encoded protein: CASSEGQGLYGYTF. The V call is TRBV19, the J call TRBJ1-2; TRBD1 matches 9 bases. Germline CDR1 reads LNHDA; CDR2 reads SQIVND (reference sequence). This CDR3 has 14 amino acids. V dropped 5 bases and J dropped 4; count of bases not matched to a gene: 5.